The clone carrying this T cell receptor (beta chain) was detected only once. The antigen is undetermined. This CDR3 is built from 15 residues. With 4 bases removed from V and 4 bases from J, the gap between germline ends came to 17 bases. Germline CDR1 SQVTM, CDR2 ANQGSEA. Some clones are missing from TCRdb's copy, which holds only in-frame ones; the method was immunoSEQ multiplex PCR. Of fewer than 90,000 clones in the sample, about 92% were seen once. This record comes from a study of PD-1 blockade in classical Hodgkin lymphoma. Study observations and caveats: Reports described newly diagnosed patients as having lower baseline TCR diversity than healthy donors.

In every patient, relapse followed autologous stem cell transplantation, while exposure to brentuximab vedotin differed. Complete response, partial response or progressive disease made up the best responses. The TCR sequence derives from a human donor with classical Hodgkin lymphoma. This sequence joins TRBV29-1 and TRBJ2-1; either TRBD1 or TRBD2 may fit D (5 bases each). The sample consisted of peripheral blood mononuclear cells (PBMCs), taken at baseline. CDR3 region: CSVVPSGTVYNEQFF. For the CDR3, the DNA is TGCAGCGTTGTTCCATCTGGGACGGTTTACAATGAGCAGTTCTTC.